These T cell receptor beta chains were read from a single sample in a study of blood T cells in healthy people across ages. TCRdb analysed the 5' RACE reads with MiXCR anew, one entry per CDR3 protein. The table lists 1.5 million to 2 million distinct CDR3 sequences, about 39% of them singletons. The sequenced sample consisted of blood. The receptors come from a human donor in good health. CDR3s include the opening cysteine and the closing phenylalanine or tryptophan. The D gene is left open where the match is weak. Not every row has a clone size; where given, it reads once, few, many or a size class.

size: NA
V: TRBV10-3
J: TRBJ2-7
D: NA
DNA: TGTGCCATCAGAAGGTTTCTTGAGGGAATCGGACAGACCGCTGACGAGCAGTACTTC
CDR3: CAIRRFLEGIGQTADEQYF

size: many
V: TRBV28
J: TRBJ1-1
D: NA
DNA: TGTGCCAGCAGTATCGGGGCTGAAGCTTTCTTT
CDR3: CASSIGAEAFF

size: NA
V: TRBV20-1
J: TRBJ1-2
D: NA
DNA: TGCAGTGCTAGTAGTGGTCTGAATGGCTACACCTTC
CDR3: CSASSGLNGYTF

size: NA
V: TRBV5-1
J: TRBJ2-7
D: NA
DNA: TGCGCCAGCAGCTTCGTAGGGACCTCGTACGAGCAGTACTTC
CDR3: CASSFVGTSYEQYF

size: once
V: TRBV4-3
J: TRBJ2-3
D: NA
DNA: TGCGCCAGCAGCCAAGTTATAAGCAGGGTGCTCCCAGATACGCAGTATTTT
CDR3: CASSQVISRVLPDTQYF

size: NA
V: TRBV9
J: TRBJ1-1
D: NA
DNA: TGTGCCAGCAGCTTACAGGCGACGAACACTGAAGCTTTCTTT
CDR3: CASSLQATNTEAFF

size: few
V: TRBV28
J: TRBJ2-1
D: TRBD2
DNA: TGTGCCAGCAGTTCTTTGGGGGGGGGTATGGGTGAGCAGTTCTTC
CDR3: CASSSLGGGMGEQFF

size: NA
V: TRBV5-1
J: TRBJ2-1
D: TRBD1
DNA: TGCGCCAGCAGCTTGTTAGGGACAGTCGCCTACAATGAGCAGTGCTTC
CDR3: CASSLLGTVAYNEQCF

size: NA
V: TRBV12-3/TRBV12-4
J: TRBJ2-3
D: NA
DNA: TGTGCCAGCAGTCACAGAGATACGCAGTATTTT
CDR3: CASSHRDTQYF

size: NA
V: TRBV6-6
J: TRBJ1-5
D: NA
DNA: TGTGCCAGCAGTTCCTCAAGTGTGTCACCCCAGCATTTT
CDR3: CASSSSSVSPQHF

size: NA
V: TRBV9
J: TRBJ2-1
D: TRBD2
DNA: TGTGCCAGCAGCGTAGATAGTAGCGGGGTATACAATGAGCAGTTCTTC
CDR3: CASSVDSSGVYNEQFF

size: NA
V: TRBV28
J: TRBJ1-4
D: NA
DNA: TGTGCCAGCAGTTCTCGCTGGGCAGCACTTAATGAAAAACTGTTTTTT
CDR3: CASSSRWAALNEKLFF

size: many
V: TRBV9
J: TRBJ2-1
D: TRBD2
DNA: TGTGCCAGCACCCCAGATGGCGGGGGCTACAATGAGCAGTTCTTC
CDR3: CASTPDGGGYNEQFF

size: few
V: TRBV9
J: TRBJ1-2
D: NA
DNA: TGTGCCAGCAGCGTAGGAGAGGGGCATCGTGGCTACACCTTC
CDR3: CASSVGEGHRGYTF

size: NA
V: TRBV6-5
J: TRBJ2-7
D: TRBD1
DNA: TGTGCCAGCAGTTACTCCACAGGGGAAGCCTCCTACGAGCAGTACTTC
CDR3: CASSYSTGEASYEQYF

size: few
V: TRBV4-3
J: TRBJ1-2
D: TRBD1
DNA: TGCGCCAGCAGCCGAGACAGGGAAAGCTACACCTTC
CDR3: CASSRDRESYTF

size: few
V: TRBV7-2
J: TRBJ2-1
D: NA
DNA: TGTGCCAGCAGCTTAGTCGGGCCCACTTTTGCGCATGAGCAGTTCTTC
CDR3: CASSLVGPTFAHEQFF

size: NA
V: TRBV5-1
J: TRBJ2-5
D: NA
DNA: TGCGCCAGCAGCTTGGGGGGATGGCAACAAGAGACCCAGTACTTC
CDR3: CASSLGGWQQETQYF

size: many
V: TRBV5-1
J: TRBJ1-4
D: TRBD1
DNA: TGCGCCAGCAGCTTGGGGACAGGGAGTGAAAAACTGTTTTTT
CDR3: CASSLGTGSEKLFF

size: NA
V: TRBV7-2
J: TRBJ1-4
D: NA
DNA: TGTGCCAGCAGCTCAAACTCCCTCGATCATGAAAAACTGTTTTTT
CDR3: CASSSNSLDHEKLFF

size: few
V: TRBV29-1
J: TRBJ2-1
D: NA
DNA: TGCAGCGCCCGTGAGAGGGATTTGTACAATGAGCAGTTCTTC
CDR3: CSARERDLYNEQFF

size: NA
V: TRBV5-4
J: TRBJ2-3
D: NA
DNA: TGTGCCAGTAGCTTGGGCTCTCAGGATACGCAGTATTTT
CDR3: CASSLGSQDTQYF

size: NA
V: TRBV4-3
J: TRBJ2-7
D: NA
DNA: TGCGCCAGCAGCCAAGATAGAGATGAGCGCTACGAGCAGTACTTC
CDR3: CASSQDRDERYEQYF

size: NA
V: TRBV5-1
J: TRBJ2-6
D: TRBD1
DNA: TGCGCCAGCAGTATAGACCGGGACAGCCCCTCGGGAGGGGCCAACGTCCTGACTTTC
CDR3: CASSIDRDSPSGGANVLTF

size: few
V: TRBV7-3
J: TRBJ1-1
D: NA
DNA: TGTGCCAGCAGCTTTATCGGGGGCAACACTGAGGCTTTCTTT
CDR3: CASSFIGGNTEAFF

size: few
V: TRBV20-1
J: TRBJ2-7
D: NA
DNA: TGCAGTGCCCGAGGGGGGGCGGGAGACGAGCAGTACTTC
CDR3: CSARGGAGDEQYF

size: few
V: TRBV5-1
J: TRBJ2-1
D: TRBD2
DNA: TGCGCCAGCAGCTTGGAAGGTGGGACTATATACAATGAGCAGTTCTTC
CDR3: CASSLEGGTIYNEQFF

size: few
V: TRBV4-3
J: TRBJ2-3
D: NA
DNA: TGCGCCAGCAGCCAAGATTCCTCGGACTTGATTGGCACAGATACGCAGTATTTT
CDR3: CASSQDSSDLIGTDTQYF

size: NA
V: TRBV4-2
J: TRBJ1-5
D: NA
DNA: TGTGCCAGCAGCCAAGCGCAGGGGAGTCAGCCCCAGCATTTT
CDR3: CASSQAQGSQPQHF

size: NA
V: TRBV12-3/TRBV12-4
J: TRBJ2-5
D: NA
DNA: TGTGCCAGCAGTGAAATGGCGGGGGAGACCCAGTACTTC
CDR3: CASSEMAGETQYF

size: NA
V: TRBV28
J: TRBJ2-7
D: NA
DNA: TGTGCCAGCAGCTTCCCTAGAGACAGCTACGAGCAGTACTTC
CDR3: CASSFPRDSYEQYF

size: NA
V: TRBV30
J: TRBJ2-1
D: TRBD1
DNA: TGTGCCTGGAGTGGGGACAGCGGTACCTTAATACGGTTCTTC
CDR3: CAWSGDSGTLIRFF

size: few
V: TRBV12-3/TRBV12-4
J: TRBJ1-2
D: TRBD1
DNA: TGTGCCAGCAGTTCGACGACAGGGACCTATGGCTACACCTTC
CDR3: CASSSTTGTYGYTF

size: NA
V: TRBV20-1
J: TRBJ1-6
D: NA
DNA: TGCAGTGCTAGAGATCATGTGAGCTCCTATAATTCACCCCTCCACTTT
CDR3: CSARDHVSSYNSPLHF

size: few
V: TRBV15
J: TRBJ2-1
D: TRBD2
DNA: TGTGCCACCAGCTCCCTTAGACTAGCGGGTCCCTACAATGAGCAGTTCTTC
CDR3: CATSSLRLAGPYNEQFF

size: NA
V: TRBV20-1
J: TRBJ2-5
D: NA
DNA: TGCAGTGCTAACCCCGCTACAGGGGGGGGAGAGACCCAGTACTTC
CDR3: CSANPATGGGETQYF

size: NA
V: TRBV29-1
J: TRBJ1-1
D: NA
DNA: TGCAGCGCTGTGGGGGGGACCCCTGAAGCTTTCTTT
CDR3: CSAVGGTPEAFF

size: NA
V: TRBV15
J: TRBJ2-2
D: TRBD1
DNA: TGTGCCACCAGCAGAGACTTGACAGGGGGAAACACCGGGGAGCTGTTTTTT
CDR3: CATSRDLTGGNTGELFF

size: NA
V: TRBV7-2
J: TRBJ1-5
D: NA
DNA: TGTGCCAGCGGTACAGGATTAAGCAATCAGCCCCAGCATTTT
CDR3: CASGTGLSNQPQHF

size: few
V: TRBV29-1
J: TRBJ1-2
D: NA
DNA: TGCAGCGTTGAAGAGAGAGGGGGTGAAGGCTACACCTTC
CDR3: CSVEERGGEGYTF

size: NA
V: TRBV28
J: TRBJ2-3
D: NA
DNA: TGTGCCACTGTTCGTCCTAGCACAGATACGCAGTATTTT
CDR3: CATVRPSTDTQYF

size: NA
V: TRBV2
J: TRBJ2-2
D: NA
DNA: TGTGCCAGCAGGAACAGGGTCACCGGGGAGCTGTTTTTT
CDR3: CASRNRVTGELFF

size: NA
V: TRBV7-8
J: TRBJ2-7
D: TRBD1
DNA: TGTGCCAGCAGCGAGCCGGGACAGGGCTACGAGCAGTACTTC
CDR3: CASSEPGQGYEQYF

size: NA
V: TRBV7-6
J: TRBJ2-7
D: TRBD1
DNA: TGTGCCAGCAGCTTAGGGATGGGACAGGGGACCTACGAGCAGTACTTC
CDR3: CASSLGMGQGTYEQYF

size: NA
V: TRBV3-1
J: TRBJ1-1
D: NA
DNA: TGTGCCAGCAGCCAAGATCTTGTTAAGGGTCTATCCTCGAACACTGAAGCTTTCTTT
CDR3: CASSQDLVKGLSSNTEAFF

size: NA
V: TRBV4-1
J: TRBJ2-7
D: NA
DNA: TGCGCCAGCCACGGGGCCTCGGACGAGCAGTACTTC
CDR3: CASHGASDEQYF

size: few
V: TRBV27
J: TRBJ2-3
D: TRBD1
DNA: TGTGCCAGCAGTTTGGGTCCCGGGACAGAAATTTTTGATACGCAGTATTTT
CDR3: CASSLGPGTEIFDTQYF

size: few
V: TRBV10-3
J: TRBJ2-1
D: TRBD1
DNA: TGTGCCATCAGTGAAGGGACAGGGAAGGGGAACAATGAGCAGTTCTTC
CDR3: CAISEGTGKGNNEQFF

size: NA
V: TRBV2
J: TRBJ2-4
D: TRBD2
DNA: TGTGCCAGCAGTGAGGCTAGCGGGGCTGAGCACATTCAGTACTTC
CDR3: CASSEASGAEHIQYF

size: NA
V: TRBV5-5
J: TRBJ1-5
D: NA
DNA: TGTGCCAGCAGCTTGGTGCAGGGAGTAGGAAATCAGCCCCAGCATTTT
CDR3: CASSLVQGVGNQPQHF

size: few
V: TRBV12-3/TRBV12-4
J: TRBJ2-1
D: NA
DNA: TGTGCCAGCACCCCTACGAGCTCCTACAATGAGCAGTTCTTC
CDR3: CASTPTSSYNEQFF

size: few
V: TRBV20-1
J: TRBJ1-2
D: NA
DNA: TGCAGTGCTACCATACAGGGAGGGTGTGGCTACACCTTC
CDR3: CSATIQGGCGYTF

size: NA
V: TRBV5-5
J: TRBJ1-1
D: NA
DNA: TGTGCCAGCAGCCCCTCGGGGCCCCTGTGGACTGAAGCTTTCTTT
CDR3: CASSPSGPLWTEAFF

size: NA
V: TRBV7-2
J: TRBJ2-5
D: NA
DNA: TGTGCCAGCAACGGGGACGGAGGACCTAGGGAGCAGTACTTC
CDR3: CASNGDGGPREQYF

size: NA
V: TRBV4-1
J: TRBJ1-5
D: NA
DNA: TGCGCCAGCAGCCAAGGAGGCAGGGAACAGCCCCAGCATTTT
CDR3: CASSQGGREQPQHF

size: NA
V: TRBV7-3
J: TRBJ2-3
D: TRBD2
DNA: TGTGCCAGCAGCCGTTTAGGAGCGGGGGGAACAGATACGCAGTATTTT
CDR3: CASSRLGAGGTDTQYF

size: NA
V: TRBV19
J: TRBJ2-1
D: TRBD1
DNA: TGTGCCAGTAGTCGAAGACAGGGGTGGACTTACAATGAGCAGTTCTTC
CDR3: CASSRRQGWTYNEQFF

size: NA
V: TRBV9
J: TRBJ2-7
D: NA
DNA: TGTGCCAGCAGCCCCGGGACTCAACACTACGAGCAGTACTTC
CDR3: CASSPGTQHYEQYF

size: NA
V: TRBV6-5
J: TRBJ1-2
D: NA
DNA: TGTGCCAGCAGTTACTCCCGGATCCCGGGTTATGGCTACACCTTC
CDR3: CASSYSRIPGYGYTF